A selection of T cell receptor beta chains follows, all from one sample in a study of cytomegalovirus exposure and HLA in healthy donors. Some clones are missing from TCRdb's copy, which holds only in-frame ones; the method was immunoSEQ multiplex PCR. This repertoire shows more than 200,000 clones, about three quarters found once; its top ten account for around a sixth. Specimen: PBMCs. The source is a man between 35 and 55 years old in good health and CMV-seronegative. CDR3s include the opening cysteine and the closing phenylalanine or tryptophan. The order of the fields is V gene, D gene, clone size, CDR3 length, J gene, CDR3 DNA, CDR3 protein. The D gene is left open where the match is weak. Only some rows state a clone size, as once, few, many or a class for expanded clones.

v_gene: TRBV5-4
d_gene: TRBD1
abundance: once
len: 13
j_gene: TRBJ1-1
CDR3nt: TGTGCCAGCAGCCTGGACAGGGCGGGGGTCGTATTCTTT
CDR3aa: CASSLDRAGVVFF

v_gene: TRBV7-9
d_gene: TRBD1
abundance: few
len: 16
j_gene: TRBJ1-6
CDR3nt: TGTGCCAGCAGCCCCCAAGGACAGGGGACTAATTCACCCCTCCACTTT
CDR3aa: CASSPQGQGTNSPLHF

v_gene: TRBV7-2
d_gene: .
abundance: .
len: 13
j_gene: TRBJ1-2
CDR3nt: TGTGCCAGCAGCTTTGGGGGGAGCTATGGCTACACCTTC
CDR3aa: CASSFGGSYGYTF

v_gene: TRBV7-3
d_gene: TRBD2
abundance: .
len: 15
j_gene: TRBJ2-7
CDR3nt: TGTGCCAGCAGTCCCGGGGGGGGACTACACTACGAGCAGTACTTC
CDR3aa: CASSPGGGLHYEQYF

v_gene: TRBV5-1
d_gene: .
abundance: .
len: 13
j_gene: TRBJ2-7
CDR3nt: TGCGCCAGCAGCTCGGAGTGGACCTACGAGCAGTACTTC
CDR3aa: CASSSEWTYEQYF

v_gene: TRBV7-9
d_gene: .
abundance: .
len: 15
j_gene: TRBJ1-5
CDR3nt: TGTGCCAGCAGCTCAACACTGGGGCGAAATCAGCCCCAGCATTTT
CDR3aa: CASSSTLGRNQPQHF

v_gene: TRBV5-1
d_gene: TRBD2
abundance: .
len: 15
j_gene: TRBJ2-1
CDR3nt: TGCGCCAGCAGCTTAGGTTCGGGGGGTAACAATGAGCAGTTCTTC
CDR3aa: CASSLGSGGNNEQFF

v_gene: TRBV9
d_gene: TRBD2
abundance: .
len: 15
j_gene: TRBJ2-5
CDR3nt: TGTGCCAGCAGCCCCCGACTAGCGGGGGAGGAGACCCAGTACTTC
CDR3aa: CASSPRLAGEETQYF

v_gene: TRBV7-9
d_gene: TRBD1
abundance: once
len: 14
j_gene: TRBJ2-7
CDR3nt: TGTGCCAGCAGCCAGGACAGGGGAAGGTACGAGCAGTACTTC
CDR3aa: CASSQDRGRYEQYF

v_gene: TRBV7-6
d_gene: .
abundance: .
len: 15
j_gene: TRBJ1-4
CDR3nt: TGTGCCAGCAGCCTCGGAGTAGCAACTAATGAAAAACTGTTTTTT
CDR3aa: CASSLGVATNEKLFF

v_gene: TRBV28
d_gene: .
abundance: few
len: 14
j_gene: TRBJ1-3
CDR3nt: TGTGCCAGCAGTGGGACAATCTCTGGAAACACCATATATTTT
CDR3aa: CASSGTISGNTIYF

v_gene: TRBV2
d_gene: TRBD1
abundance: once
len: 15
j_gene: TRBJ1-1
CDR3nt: TGTGCCAGCAGTACGGGACAGACGATCAACACTGAAGCTTTCTTT
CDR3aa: CASSTGQTINTEAFF

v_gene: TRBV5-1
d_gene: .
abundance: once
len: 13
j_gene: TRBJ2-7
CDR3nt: TGCGCCAGCAGCTTGGCCTCCCGGTACGAGCAGTACTTC
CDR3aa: CASSLASRYEQYF

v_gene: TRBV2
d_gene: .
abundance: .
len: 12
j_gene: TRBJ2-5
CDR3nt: TGTGCCAGCAGGACAGGCCGGGAGACCCAGTACTTC
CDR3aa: CASRTGRETQYF

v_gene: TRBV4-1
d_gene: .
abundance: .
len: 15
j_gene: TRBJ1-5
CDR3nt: TGCGCCAGCAGCCAAGATTTAGCCAGGGGCTGGCCCCAGCATTTT
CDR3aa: CASSQDLARGWPQHF

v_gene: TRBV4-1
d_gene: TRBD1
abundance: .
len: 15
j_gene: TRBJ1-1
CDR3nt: TGCGCCAGCAGCCAGGGACAGGGGAGTAACACTGAAGCTTTCTTT
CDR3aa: CASSQGQGSNTEAFF

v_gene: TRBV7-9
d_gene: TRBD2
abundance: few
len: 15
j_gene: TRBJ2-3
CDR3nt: TGTGCCAGCAGCTTAGGAGTAGCGGGGCAAGATACGCAGTATTTT
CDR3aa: CASSLGVAGQDTQYF

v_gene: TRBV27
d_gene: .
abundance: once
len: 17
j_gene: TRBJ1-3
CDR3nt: TGTGCCAGCAGTTCTAGGCCCCCCACAGGTTATGGAAACACCATATATTTT
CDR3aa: CASSSRPPTGYGNTIYF

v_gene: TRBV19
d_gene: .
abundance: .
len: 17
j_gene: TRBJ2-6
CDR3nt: TGTGCCAGTAGTATATCGTCAGGGTCTTCTGGGGCCAACGTCCTGACTTTC
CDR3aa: CASSISSGSSGANVLTF

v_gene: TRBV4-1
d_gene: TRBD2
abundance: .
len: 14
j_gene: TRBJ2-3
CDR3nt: TGCGCCAGCAGCCAGTTAGCGGGGGCTAATACGCAGTATTTT
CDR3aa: CASSQLAGANTQYF

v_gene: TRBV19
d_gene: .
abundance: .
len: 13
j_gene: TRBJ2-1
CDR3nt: TGTGCCAGTAGTATGGTACCAGGTAATGAGCAGTTCTTC
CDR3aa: CASSMVPGNEQFF

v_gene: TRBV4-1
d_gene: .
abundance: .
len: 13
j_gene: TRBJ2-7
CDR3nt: TGCGCCAGCTCCCAGGGCCCTTCCTACGAGCAGTACTTC
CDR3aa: CASSQGPSYEQYF

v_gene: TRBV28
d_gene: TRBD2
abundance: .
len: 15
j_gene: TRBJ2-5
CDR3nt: TGTGCCAGCAGTGTCTCCGGGACTAGCGTTGAGACCCAGTACTTC
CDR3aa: CASSVSGTSVETQYF

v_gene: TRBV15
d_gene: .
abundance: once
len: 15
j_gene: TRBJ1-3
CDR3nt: TGTGCCACCAGCAGAGACCGAGGCTCTGGAAACACCATATATTTT
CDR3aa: CATSRDRGSGNTIYF

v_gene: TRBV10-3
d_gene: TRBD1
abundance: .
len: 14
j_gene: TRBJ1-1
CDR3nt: TGTGCCATCAGTGAGTGGACAGGGGGTTTATCAGCTTTCTTT
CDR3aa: CAISEWTGGLSAFF

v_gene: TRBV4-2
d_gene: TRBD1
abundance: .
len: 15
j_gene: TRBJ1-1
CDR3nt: TGTGCCAGCAGCCACCTGGGACAGAAGAACACTGAAGCTTTCTTT
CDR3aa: CASSHLGQKNTEAFF

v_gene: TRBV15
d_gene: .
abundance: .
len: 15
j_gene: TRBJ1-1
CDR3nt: TGTGCCACCAGCAGGGGGCTCTCGGTGAACACTGAAGCTTTCTTT
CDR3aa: CATSRGLSVNTEAFF

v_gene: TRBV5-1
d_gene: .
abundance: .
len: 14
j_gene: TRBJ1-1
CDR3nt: TGCGCCAGCAGCTTGGGGGGGGTTAACACTGAAGCTTTCTTT
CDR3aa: CASSLGGVNTEAFF

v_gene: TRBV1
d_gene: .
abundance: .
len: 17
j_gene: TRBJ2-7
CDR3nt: TGCACCAGCAGCCGCCTCCTACTTGGCGGGAGGTCCTACGAGCAGTACTTC
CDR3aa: CTSSRLLLGGRSYEQYF

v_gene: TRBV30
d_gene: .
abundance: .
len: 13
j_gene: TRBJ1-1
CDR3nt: TGTGCCTGGTCCGAGGGGGGGTGGGGTGAAGCTTTCTTT
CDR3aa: CAWSEGGWGEAFF

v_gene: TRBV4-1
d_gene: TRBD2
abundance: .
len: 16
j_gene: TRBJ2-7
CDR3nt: TGCGCCAGCAGCAGACCGGGACTAGCGGGAAGCAACGAGCAGTACTTC
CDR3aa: CASSRPGLAGSNEQYF

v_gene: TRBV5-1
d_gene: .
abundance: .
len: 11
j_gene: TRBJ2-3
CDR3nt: TGCGCCAGCAGCGCGGGAGATACGCAGTATTTT
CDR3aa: CASSAGDTQYF

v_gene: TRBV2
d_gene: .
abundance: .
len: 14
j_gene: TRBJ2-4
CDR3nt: TGTGCCAGCAGTGAATTGGGCAGTGGGAACATTCAGTACTTC
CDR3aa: CASSELGSGNIQYF

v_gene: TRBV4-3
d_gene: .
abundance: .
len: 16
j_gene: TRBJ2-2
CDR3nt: TGCGCCAGCAGCCAAGGAAGTCGGGCGGCGGGAGGGGAGCTGTTTTTT
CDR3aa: CASSQGSRAAGGELFF

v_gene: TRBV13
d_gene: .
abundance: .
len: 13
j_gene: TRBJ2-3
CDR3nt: TGTGCCAGCACCCATGGCCGGGGAGATACGCAGTATTTT
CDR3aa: CASTHGRGDTQYF

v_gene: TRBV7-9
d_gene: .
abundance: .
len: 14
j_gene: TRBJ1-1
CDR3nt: TGTGCCAGCAGCTCTACGGAGGGTTACACTGAAGCTTTCTTT
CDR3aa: CASSSTEGYTEAFF

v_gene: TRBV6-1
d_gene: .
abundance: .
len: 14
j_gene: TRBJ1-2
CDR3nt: TGTGCCAGCAGTCCCCGGGGGGCGAACTATGGCTACACCTTC
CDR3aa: CASSPRGANYGYTF

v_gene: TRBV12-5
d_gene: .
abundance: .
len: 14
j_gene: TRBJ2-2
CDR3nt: TGTGCTAGTGGTTTGGTACAAGACACCGGGGAGCTGTTTTTT
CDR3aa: CASGLVQDTGELFF

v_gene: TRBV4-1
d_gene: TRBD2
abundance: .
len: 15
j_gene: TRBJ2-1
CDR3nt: TGCGCCAGCAGCCAGATAAGCGGGGGGGACAATGAGCAGTTCTTC
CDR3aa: CASSQISGGDNEQFF

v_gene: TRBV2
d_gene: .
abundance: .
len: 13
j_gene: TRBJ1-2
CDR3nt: TGTGCCAGCAGCGGAGACAGAAACTATGGCTACACCTTC
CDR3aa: CASSGDRNYGYTF

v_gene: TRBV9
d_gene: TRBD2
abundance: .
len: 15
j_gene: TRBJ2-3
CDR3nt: TGTGCCAGCAGCGCAGGACTAGCGGGCACAGATACGCAGTATTTT
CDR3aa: CASSAGLAGTDTQYF

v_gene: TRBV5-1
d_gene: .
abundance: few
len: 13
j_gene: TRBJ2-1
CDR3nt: TGCGCCAGCAGCCGTCCGTCTTACAATGAGCAGTTCTTC
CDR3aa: CASSRPSYNEQFF

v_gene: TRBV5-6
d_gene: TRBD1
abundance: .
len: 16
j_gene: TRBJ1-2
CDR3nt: TGTGCCAGCAGCCGACAGGGGAGGGAGCTTTACTATGGCTACACCTTC
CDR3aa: CASSRQGRELYYGYTF

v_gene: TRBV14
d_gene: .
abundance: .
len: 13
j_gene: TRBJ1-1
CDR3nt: TGTGCCAGCAGCCAAGAAAGGGGTTCTGAAGCTTTCTTT
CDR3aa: CASSQERGSEAFF

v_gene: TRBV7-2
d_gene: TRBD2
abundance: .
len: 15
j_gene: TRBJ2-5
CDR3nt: TGTGCCAGCAGCTTAGGGAGCGGGAGAGAAGAGACCCAGTACTTC
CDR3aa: CASSLGSGREETQYF

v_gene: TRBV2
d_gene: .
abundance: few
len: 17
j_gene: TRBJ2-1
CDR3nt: TGTGCCAGCAGTCCCCTTTCGGGGCTAGCGTTATACAATGAGCAGTTCTTC
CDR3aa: CASSPLSGLALYNEQFF

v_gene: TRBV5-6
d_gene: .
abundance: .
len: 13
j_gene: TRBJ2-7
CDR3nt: TGTGCCAGCAGCTTGACAGGGTTGGACGAGCAGTACTTC
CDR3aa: CASSLTGLDEQYF

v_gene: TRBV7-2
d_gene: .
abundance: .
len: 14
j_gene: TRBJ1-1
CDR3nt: TGTGCCAGCAGCTTAAGGCAGGGGAACACTGAAGCTTTCTTT
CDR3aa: CASSLRQGNTEAFF

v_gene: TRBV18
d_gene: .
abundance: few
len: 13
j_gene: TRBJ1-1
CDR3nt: TGTGCCAGCTCTCTCAGGATGAACACTGAAGCTTTCTTT
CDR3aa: CASSLRMNTEAFF

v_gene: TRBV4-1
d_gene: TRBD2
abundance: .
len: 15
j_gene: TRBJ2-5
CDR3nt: TGCGCCAGCAGCTTGGGGCTAGCGGGGGGGGAGACCCAGTACTTC
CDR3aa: CASSLGLAGGETQYF

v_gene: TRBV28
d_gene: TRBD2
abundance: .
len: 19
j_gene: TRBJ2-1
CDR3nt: TGTGCCACTGCGTTAGCGGGAGTAGGGTTAGTGATCCGGTACAATGAGCAGTTCTTC
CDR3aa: CATALAGVGLVIRYNEQFF

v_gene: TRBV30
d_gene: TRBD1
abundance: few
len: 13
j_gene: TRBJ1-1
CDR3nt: TGTGCCTACAATCAGGGGGCCCCAGCTGAAGCTTTCTTT
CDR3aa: CAYNQGAPAEAFF

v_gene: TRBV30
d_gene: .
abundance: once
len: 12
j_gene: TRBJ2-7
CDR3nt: TGTGCCTGGAGTGGAGGGAACTACGAGCAGTACTTC
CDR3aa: CAWSGGNYEQYF

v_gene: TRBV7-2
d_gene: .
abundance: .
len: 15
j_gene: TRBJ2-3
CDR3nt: TGTGCCAGCAGCTTAGCGCGCCCTGGCACAGATACGCAGTATTTT
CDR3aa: CASSLARPGTDTQYF

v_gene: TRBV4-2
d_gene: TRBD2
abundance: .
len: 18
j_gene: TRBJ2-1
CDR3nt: TGTGCCAGCAGCCAAGCCTCGACTAGCGGGGGGCCCTACAATGAGCAGTTCTTC
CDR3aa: CASSQASTSGGPYNEQFF

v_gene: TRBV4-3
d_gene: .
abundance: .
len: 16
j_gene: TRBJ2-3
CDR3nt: TGCGCCAGCAGCCAAGAATCCAGCCCGACACCTTATACGCAGTATTTT
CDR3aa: CASSQESSPTPYTQYF

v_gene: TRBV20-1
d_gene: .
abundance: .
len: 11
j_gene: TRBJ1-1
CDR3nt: TGCAGTGCTACCGGGTTGGGTGAAGCTTTCTTT
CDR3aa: CSATGLGEAFF

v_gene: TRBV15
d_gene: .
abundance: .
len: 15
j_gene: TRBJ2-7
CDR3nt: TGTGCCACCAGCAGAGACAGACAGGTTAACTACGAGCAGTACTTC
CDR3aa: CATSRDRQVNYEQYF

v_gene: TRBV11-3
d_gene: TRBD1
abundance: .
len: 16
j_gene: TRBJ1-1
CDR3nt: TGTGCCAGCAGCCAGGGGGGTGCAGGGGGGAACACTGAAGCTTTCTTT
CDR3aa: CASSQGGAGGNTEAFF

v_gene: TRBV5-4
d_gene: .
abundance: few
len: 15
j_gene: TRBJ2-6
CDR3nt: TGTGCCAGCAGCTTCGGTGGCTCTGGGGCCAACGTCCTGACTTTC
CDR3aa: CASSFGGSGANVLTF